The 8 T cell receptor beta chains listed next were all sequenced from one sample in a study of CXCR3-negative and CXCR3-positive naive CD8 T cells. Broader study findings: More hydrophobic TRB CDR3s occurred in CXCR3-positive than in CXCR3-negative naive cells.

Their antigens remain unidentified. UMI-labeled 5' RACE yielded the TRB cDNA libraries. TCRdb processed the 5' RACE reads again and assigns one entry to each CDR3 protein, with no DNA. The sample's table shows some 150,000 distinct CDR3 sequences. Sequenced sample: naive CXCR3+ CD8+ T cells from blood. As to subset: CD45RO-CCR7+CD27+CD95- naive CD8+ T cells expressing CXCR3 (TNR3+). The receptors come from a human donor in good health. Some clones in this sample may be carry-over from other donors' samples.

The V and J genes are TRBV29-1 and TRBJ2-7; TCRdb designates TRBD2, a call that cannot be tested without DNA. This CDR3 has 14 amino acids. Per the germline V gene, CDR1 is SQVTM and CDR2 is ANQGSEA. This CDR3 is CSVVGTVGSYEQYF.

This sequence joins TRBV15 and TRBJ2-2. The germline V gene has CDR1 LNHNV and CDR2 YYDKDF (reference sequence). The CDR3 totals 13 residues. The CDR3 protein is CATSRENTGELFF. The full variable domain, completed using reference TRBV15 and TRBJ2-2, is DAMVIQNPRYQVTQFGKPVTLSCSQTLNHNVMYWYQQKSSQAPKLLFHYYDKDFNNEADTPDNFQSRRPNTSFCFLDIRSPGLGDTAMYLCATSRENTGELFFGEGSRLTVL.

V usage is TRBV29-1 and J usage is TRBJ1-3. This CDR3 comprises 13 residues. Germline assignment: CDR1 SQVTM and CDR2 ANQGSEA. The CDR3 protein is CSVVQINGNTIYF.

This chain joins TRBV5-1 and TRBJ2-3; there is no DNA to check the TCRdb D call of TRBD2. Germline V CDR1 and CDR2: SGHRS, YFSETQ. The CDR3 covers 13 residues. CDR3 loop: CASVSGATDTQYF.

The rearrangement uses TRBV20-1 and TRBJ1-1. The CDR3 covers 13 residues. CDR1 and CDR2 (germline): DFQATT, SNEGSKA (reference sequence). Here the CDR3 reads CSARPSRGTEAFF.

The rearrangement joins TRBV29-1 to TRBJ2-3. This CDR3 comprises 14 residues. Germline assignment: CDR1 SQVTM and CDR2 ANQGSEA. CDR3: CSVEMWVTPDTQYF.

This chain links TRBV9 with TRBJ1-1. CDR3 length: 13 amino acids. Germline CDR1 is SGDLS and CDR2 is YYNGEE. CDR3 amino acids: CASSPRATTEAFF.

The chain carries TRBV9 and TRBJ2-1; as DNA is missing, the TRBD1 call by TCRdb cannot be tested. The length of the CDR3 is 15 residues. From germline, CDR1 is SGDLS and CDR2 YYNGEE. CDR3 sequence: CASSDSGGASSEQFF. Combining the CDR3 with reference TRBV9 and TRBJ2-1 gives the whole variable domain DSGVTQTPKHLITATGQRVTLRCSPRSGDLSVYWYQQSLDQGLQFLIQYYNGEERAKGNILERFSAQQFPDLHSELNLSSLELGDSALYFCASSDSGGASSEQFFGPGTRLTVL.